One sample yielded the 16 T cell receptor beta chains listed below, sequenced in a study of response to subunit inactivated influenza vaccine. TCRdb independently ran MiXCR on the RT-PCR reads; one entry per CDR3 protein. This table holds 200,000 to 250,000 distinct CDR3 sequences, 12% found once. This material consisted of non-naive T cells sorted from PBMCs, taken 14 to 15 days before vaccination. Receptors originate from a man aged 50 to 60 who received an inactivated influenza vaccine.

This clonotype turned up a few times. The chain joins TRBV20-1 to TRBJ2-1; TRBD2 agrees at 8 bases. Germline CDR1 reads DFQATT; CDR2 reads SNEGSKA (reference sequence). With V trimmed by 5 bases and J by 3 bases, 3 bases remained unmatched. The CDR3 has 13 amino acids. Written as DNA, the CDR3 is TGCAGTGCTTTGAGCGGGGGCTACAATGAGCAGTTCTTC. It yields the protein CSALSGGYNEQFF.

This clonotype has ten or more counts. The V and J genes are TRBV5-1 and TRBJ1-1; unclear D gene. The germline V gene encodes CDR1 SGHRS and CDR2 YFSETQ. The V gene lost 0 bases and the J gene lost 1 base, with 16 bases spanning the gap. The CDR3 loop spans 17 amino acids. As DNA, the CDR3 is TGCGCCAGCAGCTTGGGCCCACCAGGTAGGGCGAACACTGAAGCTTTCTTT. It yields the protein CASSLGPPGRANTEAFF.

As concerns this clonotype: A much larger clone lies one base from this, so it may be a read error. J is TRBJ2-7 and V is TRBV7-2; weak D call: TRBD2 (5 bases). The CDR3 length is 15 residues. Germline CDR1 SGHTA, CDR2 FQGNSA. Trimming stripped 1 base from V and 0 bases from J, with 10 bases between. The CDR3, as DNA: TGTACCAGCAGCTTAGGTTGGGAGCACTCCTACGAGCAGTACTTC. Amino acids: CTSSLGWEHSYEQYF. The full variable domain, its missing parts supplied by reference TRBV7-2 and TRBJ2-7, is GAGVSQSPSNKVTEKGKDVELRCDPISGHTALYWYRQSLGQGLEFLIYFQGNSAPDKSGLPSDRFSAERTGGSVSTLTIQRTQQEDSAVYLCTSSLGWEHSYEQYFGPGTRLTVT.

This clonotype came up many times. The chain employs TRBV7-2 and TRBJ2-5; 7 nucleotides line up with TRBD2. Per the germline V gene, CDR1 is SGHTA and CDR2 is FQGNSA. This CDR3 region has 17 residues. Losses at the gene ends were 5 bases for V and 4 bases for J; bases not matched to a gene: 16. In DNA form, the CDR3 reads TGTGCCAGCAGCCCCGGTCAAGCGGGATTTGGGGGAGAGACCCAGTACTTC. This gives the protein CASSPGQAGFGGETQYF. Using reference TRBV7-2 and TRBJ2-5 for the parts outside the CDR3, the full variable domain is GAGVSQSPSNKVTEKGKDVELRCDPISGHTALYWYRQSLGQGLEFLIYFQGNSAPDKSGLPSDRFSAERTGGSVSTLTIQRTQQEDSAVYLCASSPGQAGFGGETQYFGPGTRLLVL.

V usage is TRBV20-1 and J usage is TRBJ2-5, with 10 bases fitting TRBD2. V lost 6 bases and J lost 2; bases outside the gene matches: 9. The CDR3 loop spans 15 amino acids. Germline-derived CDR1 and CDR2 are DFQATT and SNEGSKA (reference sequence). CDR3 sequence reads: CSARDGTSAQETQYF. CDR3 sequence (DNA): TGCAGTGCCCGAGACGGGACTAGCGCTCAAGAGACCCAGTACTTC.

The chain links TRBV7-9 to TRBJ1-2; D might be TRBD1 (6 bases). CDR1 is SEHNR and CDR2 is FQNEAQ in the germline V gene (reference sequence). Trimming shortened V by 6 bases and J by 1 base, and 12 bases separated the two germline ends. CDR3 length equals 14 residues. DNA of the CDR3: TGTGCCAGCAGTCCGACAGGATATAACTATGGCTACACCTTC. As protein: CASSPTGYNYGYTF.

This clonotype came up many times. The CDR3 here is CASSEAVGTGNTEAFF. CDR3 nucleotide sequence: TGTGCCAGCAGTGAAGCGGTAGGAACAGGGAACACTGAAGCTTTCTTT. This chain links TRBV6-1 with TRBJ1-1; a possible D gene is TRBD1 (5 bases). V was pared by 0 bases and J by 1 base, with 12 bases between. The length of the CDR3 is 16 residues. In germline, CDR1 is MNHNS, CDR2 SASEGT.

In its sample, this clonotype was seen many times. V usage is TRBV7-9 and J usage is TRBJ2-3; 7 bases align to TRBD1. The CDR3 has 14 residues. V gave up 8 bases and J gave up 3 bases; unmatched junction bases: 8. CDR1 SEHNR and CDR2 FQNEAQ come from the germline V gene (reference sequence). The CDR3: CASRRQGPTDTQYF. The DNA for the CDR3 is TGTGCCAGCCGAAGACAGGGACCTACAGATACGCAGTATTTT. The entire variable domain, with the rest obtained from reference TRBV7-9 and TRBJ2-3, is as follows: DTGVSQNPRHKITKRGQNVTFRCDPISEHNRLYWYRQTLGQGPEFLTYFQNEAQLEKSRLLSDRFSAERPKGSFSTLEIQRTEQGDSAMYLCASRRQGPTDTQYFGPGTRLTVL.

This chain joins TRBV6-2 or TRBV6-3 and TRBJ1-1; D ambiguous. CDR1 MNHEY and CDR2 SVGEGT come from the germline V gene. The V end lost 2 bases, the J end lost 1 base, and 14 bases lay between the germline ends. This CDR3 is 16 amino acids long. In DNA form, the CDR3 reads TGTGCCAGCAGTTACATTGGGGTCAAAGGGAACACTGAAGCTTTCTTT. This translates into CASSYIGVKGNTEAFF.

This clonotype was counted a few times. The CDR3 here is CSARDRIQETQYF. The CDR3 DNA is TGCAGTGCTAGAGACAGGATCCAAGAGACCCAGTACTTC. The V gene is TRBV20-1, the J gene TRBJ2-5, with D hard to call. V shed 0 bases and J shed 1 base, with 6 bases lying between them. The CDR3 is 13 amino acids. CDR1 DFQATT and CDR2 SNEGSKA come from the germline V gene (reference sequence).

This clonotype was seen only a few times. DNA for the CDR3: TGTGCCAGCGCGACTCCCCGCAAGGGGGGTGAGCAGTTCTTC. Its protein product is CASATPRKGGEQFF. V usage is TRBV27 and J usage is TRBJ2-1; D may correspond to TRBD1 or TRBD2 (6 bases each). Per germline, CDR1 MNHEY and CDR2 SMNVEV (reference sequence). The V and J ends lost 8 bases and 9 bases respectively, with 20 bases between them. The CDR3 spans 14 residues.

The chain links TRBV6-5 to TRBJ2-4, with no clear D. This CDR3 spans 17 amino acids. V lost 0 bases and J lost 0, with 12 bases in between. Germline V gene data show CDR1 as MNHEY and CDR2 as SVGAGI. The CDR3 loop is CASSYSVNLVAKNIQYF. The DNA for the CDR3 is TGTGCCAGCAGTTACTCGGTCAACCTGGTAGCCAAAAACATTCAGTACTTC.

This clonotype was counted many times. The chain couples TRBV2 to TRBJ2-2; D may be TRBD1 or TRBD2 (5 bases each). Trimming cost V 4 bases and J 4 bases, with 10 bases left between them. This CDR3 has 14 amino acids. CDR1 and CDR2 from the germline V gene are SNHLY and FYNNEI. The CDR3: CASSAGLSTGELFF. The DNA of the CDR3 is TGTGCCAGCAGTGCGGGGCTCAGCACCGGGGAGCTGTTTTTT.

The rearrangement uses TRBV11-2 and TRBJ2-5, with D possibly matching TRBD2 (6 bases). CDR1 and CDR2 from the germline V gene are SGHAT and FQNNGV. The CDR3 length is 15 residues. V was pared by 2 bases and J by 0 bases, with 10 bases between. This CDR3 reads CASSLRRGYQETQYF. In DNA, the CDR3 is TGTGCCAGCAGCTTAAGGAGGGGTTACCAAGAGACCCAGTACTTC.

At least ten counts were recorded for this clonotype. The genes are TRBV12-3 or TRBV12-4 and TRBJ2-2; 9 nucleotides agree with TRBD1. The J segment lost 0 bases and the V segment lost 5 bases, leaving 4 bases of the junction unmatched. This CDR3 is 16 amino acids long. In nucleotides, the CDR3 is TGTGCCAGCAGTGAGGGGGACAGGGCGAACACCGGGGAGCTGTTTTTT. Amino acids: CASSEGDRANTGELFF.

This clonotype was observed a handful of times. The gene calls are TRBV19 and TRBJ1-5; 7 nucleotides match TRBD1. The CDR3 extends over 14 amino acids. Trimming cost V 7 bases and J 5 bases; bases outside gene matches: 8. CDR1 is LNHDA, CDR2 SQIVND, per germline (reference sequence). The CDR3 DNA sequence: TGTGCCAGTACTCCGACAGGGCTGGATCAGCCCCAGCATTTT. Translated, it gives CASTPTGLDQPQHF.